What follows are 17 T cell receptor beta chains derived from one specimen sequenced in a study of blood T cell repertoires in COVID-19. Generated by immunoSEQ multiplex PCR, the TCRdb table keeps only in-frame clones and is missing some. The repertoire includes around 130,000 clones, around 84% of them detected once, and about 2.3% sits in the top ten. Sample: PBMCs or T cells enriched from blood (not recorded which). Receptors were obtained from a man aged 40-49 years with acute COVID-19.

The rearrangement links TRBV7-2 to TRBJ1-3; possibly TRBD1 for D (6 bases). Germline V lookup: CDR1 SGHTA, CDR2 FQGNSA. The CDR3 has 15 residues. V was cut by 5 bases and J by 0 bases, with 11 bases left in between. The chain's CDR3 is CASSRDTLSGNTIYF. The CDR3 nucleotides read TGTGCCAGCAGCCGGGACACCCTCTCTGGAAACACCATATATTTT.

To note about this clone: Germline and junction disagree at one end, which may indicate a read error. V gene TRBV6-1 combines with J gene TRBJ2-1; D is possibly TRBD2 (6 bases). The germline V gene encodes CDR1 MNHNS and CDR2 SASEGT. The CDR3 has 15 residues. Written as DNA, the CDR3 is TGTGCCAGCCGTGAGCCCCATCTCGGACTACCGATGATGTTCTTC. Amino acids: CASREPHLGLPMMFF.

The chain recombines TRBV7-2 with TRBJ1-2; perhaps TRBD1 as D (6 bases). CDR1 is SGHTA, CDR2 FQGNSA, per germline. This CDR3 has 15 residues. With 0 bases removed from V and 4 bases from J, the gap between germline ends came to 12 bases. The CDR3 nucleotides are TGTGCCAGCAGCTTAGCGTTCACAGGGACCTATGGCTACACCTTC. Amino acid sequence: CASSLAFTGTYGYTF.

The V call is TRBV5-5, the J call TRBJ1-1, with no clear D. V lost 3 bases, J lost 8 bases, and 17 bases lay in between. The CDR3 loop spans 14 amino acids. Germline V gives CDR1 SGHKS, CDR2 YYEKEE (reference sequence). The CDR3 is CASSSMLLVPEAFF. CDR3 sequence (DNA): TGTGCCAGCAGCTCAATGTTACTCGTCCCCGAAGCTTTCTTT.

The table lists this clone with a few counts. The chain carries TRBV24-1 and TRBJ2-1; TRBD1 aligns across 8 bases. Germline values: CDR1 KGHDR, CDR2 SFDVKD. V shed 9 bases, J shed 7 bases, and the junction held 7 bases outside the gene matches. This CDR3 is 13 amino acids long. CDR3: CATRQGNENEQFF. The CDR3 nucleotides read TGTGCCACCCGACAGGGGAATGAGAATGAGCAGTTCTTC.

The chain employs TRBV29-1 and TRBJ2-7; possible D gene TRBD2, 5 bases. The CDR3 is 14 residues long. Germline values: CDR1 SQVTM, CDR2 ANQGSEA. V lost 8 bases and J lost 0, with 17 bases in between. CDR3 sequence (DNA): TGCAGCCTGCACAGCGGACGGGTCTCCTACGAGCAGTACTTC. Its translation is CSLHSGRVSYEQYF.

This clone was observed a few times. V and J are TRBV27 and TRBJ1-1; 8 bases are a match to TRBD1. The V segment lost 3 bases and the J segment 2 bases; nucleotides outside the gene matches: 2. Germline CDR1 is MNHEY and CDR2 is SMNVEV (reference sequence). There are 14 residues in the CDR3. The CDR3 coding sequence is TGTGCCAGCAGTTTTGCAGGGGGCAACACTGAAGCTTTCTTT. Amino acids: CASSFAGGNTEAFF.

A few counts support this clone. The chain carries TRBV7-2 and TRBJ2-2, with D perhaps TRBD2 (6 bases). Germline V CDR1 and CDR2: SGHTA, FQGNSA. This CDR3 region has 15 residues. Trimming took 2 bases from V and 4 from J, leaving 11 bases between them. The CDR3 sequence: CASSLPSVSTGELFF. As DNA, the CDR3 is TGTGCCAGCAGCTTACCTAGCGTCTCCACCGGGGAGCTGTTTTTT.

The rearrangement joins TRBV30 to TRBJ2-5; TRBD1 agrees at 9 bases. The CDR3 spans 15 residues. Germline V gene sequence: CDR1 GTSNPN, CDR2 SVGIG (reference sequence). V lost 5 bases to trimming and J lost 4 bases; unmatched junction nucleotides: 11. CDR3 in amino acids: CAWAPSYRGRETQYF. Here the CDR3 DNA reads TGTGCCTGGGCCCCCTCCTACAGGGGGCGAGAGACCCAGTACTTC. Together with reference TRBV30 and TRBJ2-5, the CDR3 gives the full variable domain: SQTIHQWPATLVQPVGSPLSLECTVEGTSNPNLYWYRQAAGRGLQLLFYSVGIGQISSEVPQNLSASRPQDRQFILSSKKLLLSDSGFYLCAWAPSYRGRETQYFGPGTRLLVL.

In DNA form, the CDR3 reads TGTGCCAGCAGCCCGATGACAGGGGCGAAGAATCAGCCCCAGCATTTT. The encoded protein is CASSPMTGAKNQPQHF. The rearrangement uses TRBV4-2 and TRBJ1-5; 8 positions match TRBD1. CDR3 length equals 16 residues. V shed 4 bases, J shed 4 bases, and the junction held 9 bases outside the gene matches. The V gene's germline CDR1 is LGHNA and CDR2 YNFKEQ.

The chain combines TRBV4-2 with TRBJ2-3; D gene ambiguous. Germline CDR1 LGHNA, CDR2 YNFKEQ. V was trimmed by 1 base and J by 0 bases, leaving 11 bases between them. The CDR3 runs to 16 residues. Written as DNA, the CDR3 is TGTGCCAGCAGCCAAGCCAGAAGCGAAAGCACAGATACGCAGTATTTT. This gives the protein CASSQARSESTDTQYF.

This clone was detected once. The gene calls are TRBV7-9 and TRBJ1-2; 10 positions agree with TRBD1. Germline lookup yields CDR1 SEHNR and CDR2 FQNEAQ (reference sequence). This CDR3 region has 16 residues. Trimming took 1 base from V and 5 from J; bases not matched to a gene: 7. The CDR3 region is CASSLGGQGHIYGYTF. The CDR3 DNA reads as TGTGCCAGCAGCTTAGGGGGACAGGGGCATATTTATGGCTACACCTTC.

The chain employs TRBV5-1 and TRBJ1-1; D is possibly TRBD1 (5 bases). The CDR3 loop spans 14 amino acids. V lost 4 bases and J lost 4, with 14 bases in between. Germline V gene lookup returns CDR1 SGHRS and CDR2 YFSETQ. The CDR3 region has the DNA TGCGCCAGCAGCCCATACCGGGGGGGCACTGAAGCTTTCTTT. Its protein product is CASSPYRGGTEAFF.

There are a few counts of this clone. V and J are TRBV28 and TRBJ1-2; D is uncertain. The CDR3 loop spans 12 amino acids. Per the germline V gene, CDR1 is MDHEN and CDR2 is SYDVKM. With 2 bases removed from V and 5 bases from J, the gap between germline ends came to 6 bases. CDR3 DNA sequence: TGTGCCAGCAGTTTACCACTATATGGCTACACCTTC. As protein: CASSLPLYGYTF.

V usage is TRBV9 and J usage is TRBJ2-1, with TRBD1 as a possible D gene (6 bases). Trimming cost V 4 bases and J 0 bases, with 14 bases left between them. The CDR3 is 16 residues long. Germline V gene sequence: CDR1 SGDLS, CDR2 YYNGEE. The DNA of the CDR3 is TGTGCCAGCAGCCCCCGCTCGACAGGCTCCTACAATGAGCAGTTCTTC. This encodes CASSPRSTGSYNEQFF.

This rearrangement joins TRBV29-1 to TRBJ1-3; TRBD1 is a possible D gene (6 bases). The CDR3 length is 15 residues. Germline CDR1 SQVTM, CDR2 ANQGSEA. V was pared by 5 bases and J by 4 bases, with 18 bases between. As DNA, the CDR3 is TGCAGCGTTCGACCAACAAAGGGGGACGGAAACACCATATATTTT. This gives the protein CSVRPTKGDGNTIYF.

This clone appeared once. The V call is TRBV6-5, the J call TRBJ2-7; 10 nucleotides match TRBD1. V was clipped by 2 bases and J by 6 bases; unmatched bases: 7. CDR1 and CDR2 from the germline V gene are MNHEY and SVGAGI. This CDR3 spans 15 amino acids. The CDR3 protein is CASSYPQTGGPEQYF. Written as DNA, the CDR3 is TGTGCCAGCAGTTACCCCCAGACAGGGGGCCCCGAGCAGTACTTC.